The 15 T cell receptor beta chains below come from one sample, sequenced in a study of T cell repertoires in cytomegalovirus infection (dated by TCRdb to the late 2010s). Their specific antigens are unknown. Reads for this sample came from an Illumina HiSeq 1500. Using fastp trimming at Q25 and MiXCR clonotype assembly, TCRdb reanalyzed the public sequencing data and kept in-frame beta chains. Rows are combined by CDR3 protein, so each entry shows the most common genes and DNA. This sample is represented by some 500,000 distinct CDR3 sequences; about 40% of them were singletons. The ten largest clones capture 48% of the sample. This sample's treatment or condition label indicates: in vitro stimulation with specific CMV peptide epitopes to enrich CMV-specific T cells. The sample consisted of cultured PBMCs, taken from culture after CMV antigen stimulation. The receptor set was obtained from a human donor in good health (CMV status not recorded). Some clones in this sample may be carry-over from other donors' samples.

V and J are TRBV7-2 and TRBJ2-5, with 10 bases fitting TRBD1. This CDR3 spans 15 amino acids. Germline V gene data show CDR1 as SGHTA and CDR2 as FQGNSA. V lost 1 base and J lost 9; bases outside the gene matches: 8. The CDR3 loop reads CASSLEGTGVYSQYF. CDR3 coding DNA: TGTGCCAGCAGCTTAGAAGGGACAGGGGTGTACTCCCAGTACTTC. The variable domain in full, completed from reference TRBV7-2 and TRBJ2-5, reads GAGVSQSPSNKVTEKGKDVELRCDPISGHTALYWYRQSLGQGLEFLIYFQGNSAPDKSGLPSDRFSAERTGGSVSTLTIQRTQQEDSAVYLCASSLEGTGVYSQYFGPGTRLLVL.

The chain links TRBV10-3 to TRBJ2-3; the match to TRBD2 covers 8 bases. CDR1 is ENHRY and CDR2 is SYGVKD in the germline V gene. This CDR3 spans 17 amino acids. J was trimmed by 1 base and V by 8 bases; bases with no gene match: 14. The CDR3 is CAISWRGASMGTDTQYF. DNA of the CDR3: TGTGCCATCTCGTGGCGGGGGGCAAGCATGGGCACAGATACGCAGTATTTT.

The chain carries TRBV7-2 and TRBJ1-2, with 10 bases matching TRBD1. The V segment lost 4 bases and the J segment 5 bases; nucleotides outside the gene matches: 7. Germline CDR1 and CDR2: SGHTA and FQGNSA. This CDR3 comprises 15 residues. The CDR3 nucleotides are TGTGCCAGCAGCTCCTGGGACAGGGGAGATTATGGCTACACCTTC. This encodes CASSSWDRGDYGYTF.

Only a few counts were recorded for this clonotype. The rearrangement joins TRBV7-8 to TRBJ1-6; a possible D gene is TRBD1 (6 bases). This CDR3 comprises 14 residues. Between the trimmed V and J ends, which lost 3 bases and 7 bases, there was a span of 10 bases. The germline V gene encodes CDR1 SGHVS and CDR2 FQNEAQ. For the CDR3, the DNA is TGTGCCAGCAGCTTTGGACAGAAAAATTCACCCCTCCACTTT. This encodes CASSFGQKNSPLHF.

The V call is TRBV28, the J call TRBJ1-1, with 10 bases fitting TRBD1. The CDR3 extends over 13 amino acids. Germline V CDR1 and CDR2: MDHEN, SYDVKM. Losses at the gene ends were 7 bases for V and 7 bases for J; bases not matched to a gene: 6. The CDR3 DNA follows: TGTGCCAGCAACCCGGGACAGGGGTATGAAGCTTTCTTT. It encodes CASNPGQGYEAFF.

The J gene is TRBJ2-5, the V gene TRBV29-1; 8 nucleotides line up with TRBD1. The CDR3 runs 13 residues. Trimming cost V 5 bases and J 4 bases; bases outside gene matches: 6. In germline, CDR1 is SQVTM, CDR2 ANQGSEA. The CDR3 loop is CSVQGARRETQYF. CDR3 nucleotides: TGCAGCGTTCAGGGGGCGCGTAGAGAGACCCAGTACTTC. Variable domain in full (rest from reference TRBV29-1 and TRBJ2-5): SAVISQKPSRDICQRGTSLTIQCQVDSQVTMMFWYRQQPGQSLTLIATANQGSEATYESGFVIDKFPISRPNLTFSTLTVSNMSPEDSSIYLCSVQGARRETQYFGPGTRLLVL.

This clonotype came up a few times. The chain's CDR3 is CASSDWFTYNEQFF. DNA of the CDR3: TGTGCCAGCAGCGACTGGTTCACCTACAATGAGCAGTTCTTC. The rearrangement joins TRBV7-8 to TRBJ2-1; D gene uncertain. This CDR3 contains 14 residues. V was cut by 5 bases and J by 2 bases, with 10 bases left in between. Germline assignment: CDR1 SGHVS and CDR2 FQNEAQ.

This clonotype was seen a handful of times. This chain joins TRBV2 and TRBJ1-1, with D possibly TRBD1 on 5 matching bases. CDR3 length equals 13 residues. Trimming took off 1 base at V and 8 bases at J, with 11 bases between the two ends. Germline V gene lookup returns CDR1 SNHLY and CDR2 FYNNEI. CDR3 sequence (DNA): TGTGCCAGCAGTGAAGAGGGACGTACCGAAGCTTTCTTT. It codes for CASSEEGRTEAFF.

V and J are TRBV19 and TRBJ2-2; D ambiguous. The V and J ends lost 4 bases and 1 base respectively, with 7 bases between them. The CDR3 consists of 14 residues. Germline values: CDR1 LNHDA, CDR2 SQIVND (reference sequence). CDR3 amino acids: CASSNQMNTGELFF. The CDR3 DNA reads TGTGCCAGTAGTAACCAAATGAACACCGGGGAGCTGTTTTTT. The whole variable domain, remainder taken from reference TRBV19 and TRBJ2-2, is DGGITQSPKYLFRKEGQNVTLSCEQNLNHDAMYWYRQDPGQGLRLIYYSQIVNDFQKGDIAEGYSVSREKKESFPLTVTSAQKNPTAFYLCASSNQMNTGELFFGEGSRLTVL.

A few counts support this clonotype. The rearrangement links TRBV7-2 to TRBJ1-3, with unresolved D. CDR1 and CDR2 from the germline V gene are SGHTA and FQGNSA. V lost 3 bases and J 0 bases, leaving 9 bases between the germline ends. CDR3 length equals 15 residues. CDR3 nucleotide sequence: TGTGCCAGCAGCTTTTCGGGCAGCTCTGGAAACACCATATATTTT. Its protein is CASSFSGSSGNTIYF.

This chain links TRBV10-3 with TRBJ1-2, with unresolved D. Trimming left V 3 bases short and J 2 bases short, with 7 bases between. There are 13 residues in the CDR3. Germline V gene sequence: CDR1 ENHRY, CDR2 SYGVKD. The CDR3 DNA follows: TGTGCCATCAGTGAAGTCACGAACTATGGCTACACCTTC. This translates into CAISEVTNYGYTF.

This clonotype showed up just a few times. The chain carries TRBV29-1 and TRBJ2-1, with D tentatively TRBD2 (5 bases). The CDR3 is 14 amino acids. V was pared by 6 bases and J by 0 bases, with 12 bases between. Per germline, CDR1 SQVTM and CDR2 ANQGSEA. CDR3: CSVPLSGSYNEQFF. CDR3 DNA: TGCAGCGTGCCCCTGAGCGGCTCCTACAATGAGCAGTTCTTC.

This clonotype was observed a handful of times. The V call is TRBV7-8, the J call TRBJ2-1; tentative D call: TRBD2 (6 bases). Germline assignment: CDR1 SGHVS and CDR2 FQNEAQ. Trimming took 2 bases from V and 2 from J, leaving 16 bases between them. CDR3 size: 17 residues. CDR3 sequence reads: CASSLRGRGVTYNEQFF. DNA for the CDR3: TGTGCCAGCAGCTTACGTGGGCGCGGGGTAACCTACAATGAGCAGTTCTTC.

The V and J genes are TRBV7-6 and TRBJ2-6; D is perhaps TRBD1 (6 bases). This CDR3 is built from 16 residues. Trimming shortened V by 3 bases and J by 4 bases, and 13 bases separated the two germline ends. CDR1 SGHVS and CDR2 FNYEAQ come from the germline V gene. CDR3 protein: CASSFTTGPGANVLTF. The CDR3, as DNA: TGTGCCAGCAGCTTTACTACAGGGCCCGGGGCCAACGTCCTGACTTTC.

The V and J genes are TRBV12-5 and TRBJ1-1; tentative D call: TRBD1 (5 bases). The germline CDR1 and CDR2 sequences are LGHNT and FRNRAP. Trimming left V 1 base short and J 0 bases short, with 30 bases between. The length of the CDR3 is 22 residues. In nucleotides, the CDR3 is TGTGCTAGTGGTTTGGCCCTCCTCAGGCCCGACACATTTTGGGGGATGAACACTGAAGCTTTCTTT. This encodes CASGLALLRPDTFWGMNTEAFF.